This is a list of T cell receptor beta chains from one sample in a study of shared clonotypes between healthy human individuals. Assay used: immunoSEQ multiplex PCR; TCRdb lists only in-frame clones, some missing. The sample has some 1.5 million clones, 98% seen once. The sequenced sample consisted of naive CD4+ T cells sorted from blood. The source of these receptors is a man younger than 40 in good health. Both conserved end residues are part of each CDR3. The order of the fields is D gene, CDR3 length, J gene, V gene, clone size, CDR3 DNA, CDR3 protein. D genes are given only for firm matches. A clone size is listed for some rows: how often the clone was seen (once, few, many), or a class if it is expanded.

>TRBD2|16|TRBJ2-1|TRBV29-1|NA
TGCAGCGTTGAATCGGGACTAGCGGAACACTACAATGAGCAGTTCTTC
CSVESGLAEHYNEQFF
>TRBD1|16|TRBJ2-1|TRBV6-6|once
TGTGCCAGCAGCCGTCCCCGGGACAGGGGAGCAAATGAGCAGTTCTTC
CASSRPRDRGANEQFF
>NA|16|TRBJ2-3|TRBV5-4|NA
TGTGCCAGCAGCATAGGACGGACTACTAGCACAGATACGCAGTATTTT
CASSIGRTTSTDTQYF
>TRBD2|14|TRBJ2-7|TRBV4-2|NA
TGTGCCAGCAGCCTGACTAGCGGAGCCTACGAGCAGTACTTC
CASSLTSGAYEQYF
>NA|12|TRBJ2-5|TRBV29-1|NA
TGCAGCGGCAAAGGGGGGGGAGAGACCCAGTACTTC
CSGKGGGETQYF
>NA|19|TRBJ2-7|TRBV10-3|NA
TGTGCCATCAGTGGGGATAATAGATGGAACAGGGAAAGCTCCTACGAGCAGTACTTC
CAISGDNRWNRESSYEQYF
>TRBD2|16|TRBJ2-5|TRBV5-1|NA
TGCGCCAGCAGCTTGCCTAGCGGGCCTTTTCAAGAGACCCAGTACTTC
CASSLPSGPFQETQYF
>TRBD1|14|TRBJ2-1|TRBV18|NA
TGTGCCAGCTCAAACCAGGGGGCCTACAATGAGCAGTTCTTC
CASSNQGAYNEQFF
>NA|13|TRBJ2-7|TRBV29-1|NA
TGCAGCGTTGGCCGTACAAATTCCTACGAGCAGTACTTC
CSVGRTNSYEQYF
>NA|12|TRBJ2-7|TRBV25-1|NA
TGTGCCAGCAGTGAATGGGGACGGGACGTACGATTC
CASSEWGRDVRF
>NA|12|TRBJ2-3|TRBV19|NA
TGTGCCAGTAGTATCAGAACAGATACGCAGTATTTT
CASSIRTDTQYF
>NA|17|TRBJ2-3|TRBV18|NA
TGTGCCAGCTCACCCCTTAGGACCCCACTCGGCACAGATACGCAGTATTTT
CASSPLRTPLGTDTQYF
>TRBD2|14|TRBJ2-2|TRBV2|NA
TGTGCCAGCATGGGGAGCGGGAGGACCGGGGAGCTGTTTTTT
CASMGSGRTGELFF
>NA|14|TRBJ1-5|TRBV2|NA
TGTGCCAGCAGTGAAGACAGGCGTAATCAGCCCCAGCATTTT
CASSEDRRNQPQHF